These T cell receptor beta chains were read from a single sample in a study of molecular identifiers for immune sequencing clone quantification. TCRdb fed the PCR reads into MiXCR, producing one record per CDR3 protein. This sample has 460,000 or so distinct CDR3 sequences, with roughly 26% found just once. Source material: naive CD8+ T cells from blood, with Jurkat cell RNA spiked in. Every receptor here comes from a human donor in good health. Some libraries in this study had Jurkat cell RNA spiked in. CDR3s include the opening cysteine and the closing phenylalanine or tryptophan. The order of the fields is clone size, J gene, D gene, V gene, CDR3 DNA, CDR3 protein. D genes are given only for firm matches. Not every row has a clone size; where given, it reads once, few, many or a size class.

>few|TRBJ2-7|NA|TRBV27
TGTGCCAGCAGTTTCGGACCGATGAGCTACGAGCAGTACTTC
CASSFGPMSYEQYF
>NA|TRBJ1-5|NA|TRBV6-2/TRBV6-3
TGTGCCAGCAGTTACTCGTCCGGGGATAGCAATCAGCCCCAGCATTTT
CASSYSSGDSNQPQHF
>NA|TRBJ1-1|NA|TRBV5-3
TGTGCCAGCTGCTATGCACCGGCAGATAACACTGAAGCTTTCTTT
CASCYAPADNTEAFF
>few|TRBJ2-3|NA|TRBV4-1
TGCGCCAGCAGCCAAGAGGTCCTTTCATCAGATACGCAGTATTTT
CASSQEVLSSDTQYF
>once|TRBJ2-5|NA|TRBV15
TGTGCCACCAGTGCCTCGAGTGGGGGATACAATCAAGAGACCCAGTACTTC
CATSASSGGYNQETQYF
>few|TRBJ2-1|NA|TRBV6-2/TRBV6-3
TGTGCCAGCAGTTACTTAACTAGTCCTCCAGAGTTCTTC
CASSYLTSPPEFF
>NA|TRBJ2-1|TRBD2|TRBV30
TGTGCCTTAACCTTTATTCGGGGGGGCGAGGAGCAGTTCTTC
CALTFIRGGEEQFF
>many|TRBJ2-3|TRBD1|TRBV19
TGTGCCAGTAGTGACATCCCGGGACAGATCACAGATACGCAGTATTTT
CASSDIPGQITDTQYF
>many|TRBJ2-7|TRBD2|TRBV27
TGTGCCAGCAGTTTCGAGGGAGGGCCCTACGAGCAGTACTTC
CASSFEGGPYEQYF
>few|TRBJ2-7|TRBD1|TRBV5-1
TGCGCCAGCAGTCTTAGACAGGGCTCCTCCTACGAGCAGTACTTC
CASSLRQGSSYEQYF
>NA|TRBJ1-1|NA|TRBV28
TGTGCCAGCAGTTTTCGGGGGGCGCGGGGCACTGAAGCTTTCTTT
CASSFRGARGTEAFF
>NA|TRBJ2-7|NA|TRBV7-9
TGTGCCAGCAGCCCCCCCGTGCCGAGCTCCTACGAGCAGTACTTC
CASSPPVPSSYEQYF
>NA|TRBJ1-1|NA|TRBV28
TGTGCCAGCAGCCCCCCCTTTGGGGAAATGAACACTAAAGCTTTCTTT
CASSPPFGEMNTKAFF
>many|TRBJ1-2|NA|TRBV29-1
TGCAGCGTTGGAGAGTTCCAATATGGCTACACCTTC
CSVGEFQYGYTF
>many|TRBJ2-5|TRBD2|TRBV5-4
TGTGCCAGCAGCTTTAGCGGGAGTCAAGAGACCCAGTACTTC
CASSFSGSQETQYF
>many|TRBJ2-2|NA|TRBV29-1
TGCAGCGTTGGTAGGGACACCGGGGAGCTGTTTTTT
CSVGRDTGELFF
>NA|TRBJ2-1|NA|TRBV7-9
TGTGCCAGCAGCCCCGGGACAGGGGGACTAGCGGCCAACAATGAGCGGTTCTTC
CASSPGTGGLAANNERFF
>many|TRBJ2-4|NA|TRBV13
TGTGCCAGCAGCTTAAGGCAGGAGTCAGCCAAAAACATTCAGTACTTC
CASSLRQESAKNIQYF
>many|TRBJ2-7|TRBD2|TRBV14
TGTGCCAGCAGCCAAGACAAGCAAGCGGGGGCCCCCTACGAGCAGTACTTC
CASSQDKQAGAPYEQYF
>NA|TRBJ1-4|NA|TRBV6-5
TGTGCCAGCAGTTTCGCCAGGGGTATGCGCGAAAAACTGTTTTTT
CASSFARGMREKLFF
>many|TRBJ2-2|NA|TRBV12-3/TRBV12-4
TGTGCCAGCAGTTTTCGTAGGTTAGAGAACACCGGGGAGCTGTTTTTT
CASSFRRLENTGELFF
>NA|TRBJ2-1|NA|TRBV7-9
TGTGCCAGCAGCTTAGTTCCGGGACTTTACAATGAGCAGTTCTTC
CASSLVPGLYNEQFF